Shown below are 4 T cell receptor beta chains from a single sample sequenced in a study of blood T cells in healthy people across ages. The authors ran a second PCR of 7 to 11 cycles using a sample-barcoded 5' primer and a J-beta primer mix. Via MiXCR, TCRdb re-called the 5' RACE reads, giving one row per CDR3 protein. The sample includes some 1.5 million distinct CDR3 sequences, about 28% of them seen just once. Sequenced sample: blood. These receptors all come from a woman in her twenties or thirties in good health.

This clonotype came up a few times. V is TRBV27 and J is TRBJ1-2; D remains ambiguous. In germline, CDR1 is MNHEY, CDR2 SMNVEV (reference sequence). CDR3 length: 14 amino acids. Trimming shortened V by 4 bases and J by 2 bases, and 11 bases separated the two germline ends. The CDR3 is CASSSVRENYGYTF. CDR3 sequence (DNA): TGTGCCAGCAGTTCAGTCCGGGAGAACTATGGCTACACCTTC.

This clonotype was found many times. The rearrangement links TRBV12-3 or TRBV12-4 to TRBJ1-2, with D hard to call. V was clipped by 4 bases and J by 2 bases, with 8 bases between them. The length of the CDR3 is 13 residues. The DNA of the CDR3 is TGTGCCAGCAGTTCGACGGACAACTATGGCTACACCTTC. This translates into CASSSTDNYGYTF.

In this sample, this clonotype turned up many times. The V and J genes are TRBV21-1 and TRBJ2-7. TRBV21-1 is a recognized pseudogene. The length of the CDR3 is 17 residues. The CDR3 DNA is TGTGCCAGCAGTGTTCTAGAGATCGGTAATTTTTTCTACGAGCAGTACTTC. This sequence encodes CASSVLEIGNFFYEQYF.

This sequence joins TRBV2 and TRBJ2-1; TRBD2 agrees at 7 bases. The CDR3 sequence is 14 residues long. Germline CDR1 SNHLY, CDR2 FYNNEI. The J segment lost 8 bases and the V segment lost 3 bases, leaving 7 bases of the junction unmatched. Written as DNA, the CDR3 is TGTGCCAGCAGTGATTCTAGCGGAGGTGATGAGCAGTTCTTC. Its translation is CASSDSSGGDEQFF.